This TCR beta chain came from a study of cytomegalovirus exposure and HLA in healthy donors. Study information: From approximately 170 million T cells, an earlier analysis saw around 120 million unique TCR beta sequences. Overall study results and limits: According to a later analysis, most TCR beta chains associated with CMV appeared HLA-restricted. Beyond CMV serostatus, there was no information to go on about immune exposure. Most TCR sequences were seen very rarely across donors, but some public TCRs occurred in many.

To note about this clone: No antigen is known for it.

13 Jbeta primers and 60 Vbeta primers were used for the PCR. Sequencing used immunoSEQ multiplex PCR; TCRdb keeps in-frame clones, though not all of them. This repertoire shows approximately 190,000 clones, roughly 84% found once; its top ten account for around 0.25%. There are 14 residues in the CDR3. The V segment lost 0 bases and the J segment 10 bases; nucleotides outside the gene matches: 6. CDR1 and CDR2 (germline): LGHNA, YSLEER. The receptor was isolated from a boy under 18 in good health and CMV-seronegative. The J gene is TRBJ2-1, the V gene TRBV4-3, with 7 bases that match TRBD2. The sample taken for sequencing was PBMCs. CDR3 sequence (DNA): TGCGCCAGCAGCCAAGATGATTGGGGAGGGGAGCAGTTCTTC. This translates into CASSQDDWGGEQFF.